These 20 T cell receptor beta chains were all obtained from the same sample, sequenced in a study of cytomegalovirus exposure and HLA in healthy donors. Clones were sequenced by immunoSEQ multiplex PCR, and TCRdb holds only the in-frame ones, with some missing. In the table there are a few hundred thousand clones, roughly 87% of which are singletons. The sample taken for sequencing was PBMCs. The receptors were sampled from a man aged 18 to 29 in good health and CMV-seropositive.

The rearrangement links TRBV7-2 to TRBJ2-3; the D gene is possibly TRBD2 (6 bases). Germline lookup yields CDR1 SGHTA and CDR2 FQGNSA. V lost 6 bases and J lost 1, with 8 bases in between. The CDR3 is 13 residues long. The DNA of the CDR3 is TGTGCCAGCAGGGCTAGCGGCACAGATACGCAGTATTTT. It yields the protein CASRASGTDTQYF.

Written as DNA, the CDR3 is TGTGCCAGCAGCTCCCGGCGCGGACTAGCGGGACTGTACGAGCAGTACTTC. Protein sequence: CASSSRRGLAGLYEQYF. The chain joins TRBV7-3 to TRBJ2-7; 12 positions match TRBD2. The trim removed 4 bases at V and 4 bases at J, leaving 11 bases unmatched. The CDR3 is 17 amino acids. The V gene's germline CDR1 is SGHTA and CDR2 FQGTGA.

This clone turned up a few times. This chain joins TRBV5-1 and TRBJ1-2; D call uncertain. Germline V gene sequence: CDR1 SGHRS, CDR2 YFSETQ. The CDR3 totals 11 residues. V lost 0 bases and J lost 7, with 4 bases in between. For the CDR3, the DNA is TGCGCCAGCAGCTTGGACGGTGGCTACACCTTC. It encodes CASSLDGGYTF.

The chain uses TRBV29-1 and TRBJ1-1; TRBD1 is a possible D gene (6 bases). The CDR3 length is 13 residues. Germline-derived CDR1 and CDR2 are SQVTM and ANQGSEA. Trimming removed 3 bases at V and 4 bases at J, with 12 bases between. In DNA, the CDR3 is TGCAGCGTTGAGATACAGGGTTCCACTGAAGCTTTCTTT. This encodes CSVEIQGSTEAFF.

This clone occurred a few times. V is TRBV6-4 and J is TRBJ2-3; perhaps TRBD2 as D (6 bases). Germline CDR1 is MRHNA and CDR2 is SNTAGT. V gave up 6 bases and J gave up 5 bases, with 12 bases separating them. The CDR3 contains 13 residues. Here the CDR3 DNA reads TGTGCCAGCAGCGGGGGAGCGGAAGATACGCAGTATTTT. Protein product: CASSGGAEDTQYF.

This chain connects TRBV6-7 to TRBJ2-7; 8 bases map to TRBD2. TRBV6-7 is assigned to the ORF class and has an uncertain function. The CDR3 runs to 15 residues. After removal of 4 bases from V and 0 bases from J, the junction contained 5 bases not matched to a gene. This chain's CDR3 is CASSLTSGLSYEQYF. The CDR3 nucleotides are TGTGCCAGCAGTTTAACTAGCGGCCTCTCCTACGAGCAGTACTTC.

This clone was picked up one time. The chain carries TRBV5-1 and TRBJ1-1; TRBD1 matches at 8 bases. There are 13 residues in the CDR3. Germline CDR1 reads SGHRS; CDR2 reads YFSETQ. The V and J ends lost 0 bases and 6 bases, in that order; junction bases with no gene match: 1. Written as DNA, the CDR3 is TGCGCCAGCAGCTTGGACAGGGGGGCTGAAGCTTTCTTT. This codes for CASSLDRGAEAFF.

The rearrangement joins TRBV15 to TRBJ2-7, with 9 bases aligning to TRBD1. Unmatched junction bases numbered 6, after V lost 2 bases and J lost 4 bases. This CDR3 contains 15 residues. The germline CDR1 and CDR2 sequences are LNHNV and YYDKDF (reference sequence). The CDR3 DNA sequence: TGTGCCACCAGCAGAAACAGGGGGCCCCTTTACGAGCAGTACTTC. Its translation: CATSRNRGPLYEQYF. Drawing the rest from reference TRBV15 and TRBJ2-7, the complete variable domain is DAMVIQNPRYQVTQFGKPVTLSCSQTLNHNVMYWYQQKSSQAPKLLFHYYDKDFNNEADTPDNFQSRRPNTSFCFLDIRSPGLGDTAMYLCATSRNRGPLYEQYFGPGTRLTVT.

J is TRBJ2-7 and V is TRBV7-6, with D tentatively TRBD2 (6 bases). Germline CDR1 and CDR2: SGHVS and FNYEAQ. V dropped 1 base and J dropped 4 bases, with 14 bases sitting between them. The CDR3 runs to 15 residues. CDR3 amino acids: CASSLGADGTYEQYF. DNA for the CDR3: TGTGCCAGCAGCTTAGGGGCCGACGGGACTTACGAGCAGTACTTC. The whole variable domain, filled in from reference TRBV7-6 and TRBJ2-7, reads GAGVSQSPRYKVTKRGQDVALRCDPISGHVSLYWYRQALGQGPEFLTYFNYEAQQDKSGLPNDRFSAERPEGSISTLTIQRTEQRDSAMYRCASSLGADGTYEQYFGPGTRLTVT.

This clone has a handful of counts. The genes are TRBV6-1 and TRBJ1-5; D unresolved. Deletions cut 6 bases from V and 2 bases from J, with 5 bases between. The CDR3 runs 12 residues. Germline lookup yields CDR1 MNHNS and CDR2 SASEGT. The chain's CDR3 is CASRPRNQPQHF. CDR3 in DNA: TGTGCCAGCAGGCCCCGCAATCAGCCCCAGCATTTT.

This sequence joins TRBV5-1 and TRBJ2-2; 11 nucleotides line up with TRBD1. The CDR3 extends over 15 amino acids. The junction had 3 bases not matched to a gene; V was cut back by 3 bases and J by 5 bases. Germline V gene sequence: CDR1 SGHRS, CDR2 YFSETQ. The chain's CDR3 is CASSYGTGGTGELFF. In DNA, the CDR3 is TGCGCCAGCAGCTATGGGACAGGGGGGACCGGGGAGCTGTTTTTT.

The chain links TRBV5-1 to TRBJ2-1, with D hard to call. V was pared by 3 bases and J by 7 bases, with 8 bases between. Per germline, CDR1 SGHRS and CDR2 YFSETQ. The CDR3 has 12 amino acids. The CDR3: CASSYRRNEQFF. CDR3 in DNA: TGCGCCAGCAGCTATCGTCGGAATGAGCAGTTCTTC.

The chain is built from TRBV5-6 and TRBJ1-2; maybe TRBD1 (5 bases). This CDR3 is built from 14 residues. Trimming shortened V by 3 bases and J by 4 bases, and 13 bases separated the two germline ends. Germline assignment: CDR1 SGHDT and CDR2 YYEEEE. The CDR3 DNA follows: TGTGCCAGCAGCTCGTCGTTACAGGTCTATGGCTACACCTTC. Amino acid sequence: CASSSSLQVYGYTF. The variable domain in full, with the rest retrieved from reference TRBV5-6 and TRBJ1-2, is DAGVTQSPTHLIKTRGQQVTLRCSPKSGHDTVSWYQQALGQGPQFIFQYYEEEERQRGNFPDRFSGHQFPNYSSELNVNALLLGDSALYLCASSSSLQVYGYTFGSGTRLTVV.

This clone has more than one count but fewer than ten. The rearrangement uses TRBV27 and TRBJ2-1; 8 bases line up with TRBD2. J gave up 15 bases and V 4 bases, and 14 bases lay outside the gene matches. The CDR3 length is 14 residues. Germline V lookup: CDR1 MNHEY, CDR2 SMNVEV (reference sequence). The CDR3 sequence: CASSSLGSGNVWFF. CDR3 coding DNA: TGTGCCAGCAGTTCCCTCGGTAGCGGGAACGTGTGGTTCTTC.

The gene calls are TRBV29-1 and TRBJ2-2, with TRBD1 as a possible D gene (6 bases). V shed 8 bases and J shed 4 bases, with 11 bases lying between them. The CDR3 spans 12 residues. Germline V gene sequence: CDR1 SQVTM, CDR2 ANQGSEA. The CDR3 protein is CSTDRITGELFF. The CDR3 DNA sequence: TGCAGCACGGACAGAATCACCGGGGAGCTGTTTTTT.

The chain has TRBV7-9 and TRBJ2-1; D might be TRBD1 or TRBD2, each matching 5 bases. The CDR3 totals 15 residues. Germline values: CDR1 SEHNR, CDR2 FQNEAQ (reference sequence). The V end was cut by 5 bases, the J end by 6 bases, with 17 bases between. The CDR3 DNA sequence: TGTGCCAGCAGCCCCCGGGGCCGAAACTCCAATGAGCAGTTCTTC. Its protein product is CASSPRGRNSNEQFF.

This clone was counted once. V is TRBV28 and J is TRBJ2-7; no firm D call. The CDR3 runs 15 residues. The germline V gene has CDR1 MDHEN and CDR2 SYDVKM. The V end lost 6 bases, the J end lost 0 bases, and 15 bases lay between the germline ends. The CDR3 protein is CASRSLGSYSYEQYF. In DNA form, the CDR3 reads TGTGCCAGCAGGTCCTTGGGCAGTTACTCCTACGAGCAGTACTTC.

The J gene is TRBJ2-1, the V gene TRBV14; no firm D call. Germline CDR1 SGHDN, CDR2 FVKESK. Trimming shortened V by 1 base and J by 4 bases, and 5 bases separated the two germline ends. There are 13 residues in the CDR3. DNA of the CDR3: TGTGCCAGCAGCCAAGGGCGGTACAATGAGCAGTTCTTC. This gives the protein CASSQGRYNEQFF. Drawing the rest from reference TRBV14 and TRBJ2-1, the complete variable domain is EAGVTQFPSHSVIEKGQTVTLRCDPISGHDNLYWYRRVMGKEIKFLLHFVKESKQDESGMPNNRFLAERTGGTYSTLKVQPAELEDSGVYFCASSQGRYNEQFFGPGTRLTVL.

CDR3 amino acids: CASSSTGDRTDTQYF. The CDR3 bases are TGCGCCAGCAGCTCGACAGGGGACCGCACAGATACGCAGTATTTT. The V gene is TRBV5-1, the J gene TRBJ2-3, with TRBD1 matching 8 bases. The ends lost 3 bases at V and 1 base at J; junction bases unmatched: 4. CDR1 is SGHRS and CDR2 is YFSETQ in the germline V gene. This CDR3 is 15 amino acids long.

The chain joins TRBV2 to TRBJ1-1, with D possibly TRBD1 on 5 matching bases. Trimming pared 7 bases from V and 1 base from J, leaving 13 bases between. There are 14 residues in the CDR3. Germline lookup yields CDR1 SNHLY and CDR2 FYNNEI. CDR3 nucleotide sequence: TGTGCCAGCAATTCGGCCAGGGCGAACACTGAAGCTTTCTTT. Its translation: CASNSARANTEAFF.